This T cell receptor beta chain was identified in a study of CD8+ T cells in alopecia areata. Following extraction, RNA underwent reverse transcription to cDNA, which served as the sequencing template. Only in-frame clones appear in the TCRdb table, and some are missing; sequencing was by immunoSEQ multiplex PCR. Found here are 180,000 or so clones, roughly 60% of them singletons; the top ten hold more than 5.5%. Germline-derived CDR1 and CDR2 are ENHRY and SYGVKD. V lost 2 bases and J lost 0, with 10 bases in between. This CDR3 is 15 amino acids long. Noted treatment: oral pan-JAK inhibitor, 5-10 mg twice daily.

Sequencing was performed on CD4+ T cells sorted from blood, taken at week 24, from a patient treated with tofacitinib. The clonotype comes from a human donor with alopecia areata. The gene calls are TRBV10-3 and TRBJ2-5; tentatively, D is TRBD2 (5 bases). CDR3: CAISEADWYQETQYF. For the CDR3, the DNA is TGTGCCATCAGTGAGGCGGACTGGTACCAAGAGACCCAGTACTTC.